A single sample gave rise to the 12 T cell receptor beta chains below, sequenced in a study of T cells in Graves' hyperthyroidism and ophthalmopathy. TCR beta CDR3 region amplification was performed from RNA transcripts. Using the HTBI primer set, a first-round RT-PCR was run on the TCR CDR3. TCRdb re-analysed the multiplex PCR reads in MiXCR, keeping a single row per CDR3 protein. The table includes roughly 700,000 distinct CDR3 sequences, roughly 17% detected once. The specimen sequenced was blood. The receptors were sampled from a man aged 45-60 years with Graves' hyperthyroidism.

This clonotype was seen ten or more times. CDR3 loop: CASSLPRTYEQYF. DNA for the CDR3: TGTGCCAGCAGTTTACCGAGGACCTACGAGCAGTACTTC. The chain combines TRBV28 with TRBJ2-7; the D is unclear. In germline, CDR1 is MDHEN, CDR2 SYDVKM. This CDR3 has 13 amino acids. The V and J ends lost 2 bases and 2 bases respectively, with 7 bases between them.

The genes are TRBV7-9 and TRBJ1-1, with D possibly matching TRBD1 (6 bases). The CDR3 covers 14 residues. The germline V and J ends were trimmed by 6 bases and 5 bases, with 16 bases remaining between them. The germline V gene encodes CDR1 SEHNR and CDR2 FQNEAQ (reference sequence). CDR3: CASSQNRGPTEAFF. The CDR3, as DNA: TGTGCCAGCAGTCAAAATCGGGGGCCTACTGAAGCTTTCTTT.

This clonotype was detected a few times. The rearrangement links TRBV10-2 to TRBJ1-2; a possible D gene is TRBD1 (5 bases). Germline values: CDR1 WSHSY, CDR2 SAAADI. The V gene lost 2 bases and the J gene lost 5 bases, with 9 bases spanning the gap. The CDR3 is 13 residues long. CDR3 protein: CASSETGEYGYTF. CDR3 bases: TGCGCCAGCAGTGAGACAGGAGAGTATGGCTACACCTTC.

This clonotype occurred many times. The genes are TRBV12-3 or TRBV12-4 and TRBJ2-1; TRBD2 matches 14 bases. Trimming cost V 5 bases and J 0 bases; bases outside gene matches: 12. This CDR3 is 20 amino acids long. The CDR3, as DNA: TGTGCCAGCAGTCCGTGGCGCGGACTAGCGGGAGGAAGCTCCTACAATGAGCAGTTCTTC. Its translation is CASSPWRGLAGGSSYNEQFF.

For this clonotype: At one end, the junction sequence differs from germline, possibly due to a read error. The chain joins TRBV6-1 to TRBJ2-3; D unclear. This CDR3 contains 15 residues. CDR1 and CDR2 from the germline V gene are MNHNS and SASEGT. The DNA for the CDR3 is TGTACCAGCAGTGAAATACCCGAGTACACAGATACGCAGTATTTT. Translating gives CTSSEIPEYTDTQYF.

This clonotype was detected many times. The chain combines TRBV7-2 with TRBJ2-3; 13 nucleotides align to TRBD2. Germline V gives CDR1 SGHTA, CDR2 FQGNSA. V lost 5 bases, J lost 4 bases, and 3 bases stayed unmatched. This CDR3 is 15 amino acids long. CDR3 sequence reads: CASSTSGRVADTQYF. DNA for the CDR3: TGTGCCAGCAGCACTAGCGGGAGGGTAGCAGATACGCAGTATTTT.

This clonotype was counted at least ten times. This sequence joins TRBV6-1 and TRBJ1-2; no firm D call. CDR3 length: 14 amino acids. From germline, CDR1 is MNHNS and CDR2 SASEGT. V shed 5 bases and J shed 1 base, with 11 bases lying between them. As DNA, the CDR3 is TGTGCCAGCAGTTTCTTCCGGGGTAACTATGGCTACACCTTC. It specifies CASSFFRGNYGYTF.

The chain couples TRBV7-9 to TRBJ2-7; 9 nucleotides match TRBD2. V trimming: 0 bases; J trimming: 5 bases; junction bases outside the gene matches: 5. The germline V gene encodes CDR1 SEHNR and CDR2 FQNEAQ (reference sequence). The CDR3 is 15 residues long. This CDR3 is CASSLALIAGDEQYF. CDR3 coding DNA: TGTGCCAGCAGCTTAGCGTTAATAGCGGGAGACGAGCAGTACTTC.

This clonotype was seen ten or more times. The rearrangement joins TRBV6-1 to TRBJ2-7; D not certain. Trimming left V 10 bases short and J 2 bases short, with 18 bases between. The CDR3 sequence is 14 residues long. Germline CDR1 reads MNHNS; CDR2 reads SASEGT. CDR3 nucleotide sequence: TGTGCCACCAGGCGCTCGGACCTCCCCTACGAGCAGTACTTC. Translating gives CATRRSDLPYEQYF.

In this sample, this clonotype turned up many times. The junction and the germline gene differ at one end; a read error may be behind it. This chain uses TRBV7-2 with TRBJ2-2; 10 bases agree with TRBD2. This CDR3 spans 16 amino acids. Germline CDR1 is SGHTA and CDR2 is FQGNSA. In DNA, the CDR3 is TGTGCCAGCAGCCGAATAGCGGGAGGAGACACCAGGGAGCTGTTTTTT. It is translated as CASSRIAGGDTRELFF. The whole variable domain, remainder taken from reference TRBV7-2 and TRBJ2-2, is GAGVSQSPSNKVTEKGKDVELRCDPISGHTALYWYRQSLGQGLEFLIYFQGNSAPDKSGLPSDRFSAERTGGSVSTLTIQRTQQEDSAVYLCASSRIAGGDTRELFFGEGSRLTVL.

The chain recombines TRBV19 with TRBJ2-1, with 7 bases that match TRBD1. CDR1 LNHDA and CDR2 SQIVND come from the germline V gene (reference sequence). The CDR3 totals 11 residues. V trimming: 9 bases; J trimming: 7 bases; junction bases outside the gene matches: 3. The CDR3 DNA is TGTGCCAGCCAGACAGGGAATGAGCAGTTCTTC. Amino acids: CASQTGNEQFF.

This clonotype was counted many times. This chain connects TRBV2 to TRBJ1-1; D perhaps matches TRBD1 (6 bases). The V gene's germline CDR1 is SNHLY and CDR2 FYNNEI. CDR3 size: 13 residues. Trimming cost V 5 bases and J 5 bases, with 12 bases left between them. This CDR3 reads CASSRRGGTEAFF. The CDR3 DNA reads as TGTGCCAGCAGTAGGAGGGGGGGGACTGAAGCTTTCTTT.